These 3 T cell receptor beta chains were sequenced from one sample in a study of blood T cell repertoires in COVID-19. Sequencing was performed with immunoSEQ multiplex PCR; in TCRdb, only in-frame clones are kept and a portion is missing. The sample records approximately 340,000 clones, approximately 90% being singletons. The material sequenced was PBMCs or T cells enriched from blood (not recorded which). The receptors stem from a woman aged 35 to 49 who had been exposed to COVID-19.

V is TRBV4-2 and J is TRBJ2-1; D gene uncertain. Trimming took off 1 base at V and 0 bases at J, with 7 bases between the two ends. The CDR3 sequence is 15 residues long. CDR1 is LGHNA and CDR2 is YNFKEQ in the germline V gene. The chain's CDR3 is CASSQGLSSYNEQFF. The CDR3 region has the DNA TGTGCCAGCAGCCAAGGACTCAGCTCCTACAATGAGCAGTTCTTC.

The chain joins TRBV6-5 to TRBJ2-5; D is unclear. V lost 6 bases and J lost 2, with 7 bases in between. Germline V lookup: CDR1 MNHEY, CDR2 SVGAGI. The CDR3 has 12 amino acids. The CDR3 nucleotides read TGTGCCAGCAGCCCAAATCAAGAGACCCAGTACTTC. It encodes CASSPNQETQYF.

The J gene is TRBJ2-3, the V gene TRBV19; TRBD2 matches at 12 bases. The junction had 13 bases not matched to a gene; V was cut back by 0 bases and J by 0 bases. This CDR3 has 21 residues. Germline values: CDR1 LNHDA, CDR2 SQIVND (reference sequence). The DNA of the CDR3 is TGTGCCAGTAGTATAGACTCACCGGGACTAGCGGGCAGAACTAGCACAGATACGCAGTATTTT. This sequence encodes CASSIDSPGLAGRTSTDTQYF. The full variable domain, completed using reference TRBV19 and TRBJ2-3, is DGGITQSPKYLFRKEGQNVTLSCEQNLNHDAMYWYRQDPGQGLRLIYYSQIVNDFQKGDIAEGYSVSREKKESFPLTVTSAQKNPTAFYLCASSIDSPGLAGRTSTDTQYFGPGTRLTVL.